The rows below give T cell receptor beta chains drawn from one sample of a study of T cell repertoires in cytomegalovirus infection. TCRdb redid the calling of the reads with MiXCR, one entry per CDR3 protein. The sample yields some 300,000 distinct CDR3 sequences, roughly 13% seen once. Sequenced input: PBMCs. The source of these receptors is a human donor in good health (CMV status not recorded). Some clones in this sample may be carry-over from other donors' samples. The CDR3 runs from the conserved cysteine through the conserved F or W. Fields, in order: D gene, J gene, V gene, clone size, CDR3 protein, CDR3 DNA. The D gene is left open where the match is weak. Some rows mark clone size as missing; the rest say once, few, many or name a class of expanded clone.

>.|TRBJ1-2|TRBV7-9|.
CASSSPSPSGVDYGYTF
TGTGCCAGCAGCTCTCCTAGCCCATCAGGGGTGGACTATGGCTACACCTTC
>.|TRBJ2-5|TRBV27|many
CASSLRRQETQYF
TGTGCCAGCAGTTTAAGGCGACAAGAGACCCAGTACTTC
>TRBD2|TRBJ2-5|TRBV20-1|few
CSARTSGRASETQYF
TGCAGTGCCCGGACTAGCGGGAGGGCCTCCGAGACCCAGTACTTC
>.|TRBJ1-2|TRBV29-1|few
CSVEGGTRGYTF
TGCAGCGTTGAAGGCGGGACGAGAGGCTACACCTTC
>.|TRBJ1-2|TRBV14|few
CASSSLSEDYGYTF
TGTGCCAGCAGCTCCCTCTCAGAAGACTATGGCTACACCTTC
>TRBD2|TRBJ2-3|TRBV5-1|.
CASSLPPSGGYTDTQYF
TGCGCCAGCAGCTTGCCTCCTAGCGGGGGTTACACAGATACGCAGTATTTT
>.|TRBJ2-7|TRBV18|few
CASSRREGAYEQYF
TGTGCCAGCTCACGCAGGGAGGGGGCCTACGAGCAGTACTTC
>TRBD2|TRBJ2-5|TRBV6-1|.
CASPLAGAEMFPETQYF
TGTGCCAGCCCTCTAGCGGGGGCCGAAATGTTTCCTGAGACCCAGTACTTC
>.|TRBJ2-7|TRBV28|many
CASRGGVTYEQYF
TGTGCCTCACGAGGCGGGGTGACCTACGAGCAGTACTTC
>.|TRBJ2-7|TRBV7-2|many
CASSLVSISEQYF
TGTGCCAGCAGCTTAGTGTCTATTTCCGAGCAGTACTTC
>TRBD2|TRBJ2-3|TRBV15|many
CATSGGTSGTDTQYF
TGTGCCACCAGCGGCGGGACTAGCGGAACAGATACGCAGTATTTT
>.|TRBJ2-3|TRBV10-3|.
CAISESSSAPDTQYF
TGTGCCATCAGTGAGTCGTCTAGCGCTCCAGATACGCAGTATTTT
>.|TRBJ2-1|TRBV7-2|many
CASSVSTSNEQFF
TGTGCCAGCAGCGTTAGTACTAGCAATGAGCAGTTCTTC
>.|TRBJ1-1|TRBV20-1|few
CSATWGTVNTEAFF
TGCAGTGCTACATGGGGGACGGTGAACACTGAAGCTTTCTTT
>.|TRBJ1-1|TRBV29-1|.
CSVSPGNLPEAFF
TGCAGCGTTTCGCCGGGGAACTTGCCTGAAGCTTTCTTT
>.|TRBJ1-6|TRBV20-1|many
CSAREEYNSPLHF
TGCAGTGCTAGAGAGGAGTATAATTCACCCCTCCACTTT
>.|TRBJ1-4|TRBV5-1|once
CASSWTEGEKLFF
TGCGCCAGCAGCTGGACGGAAGGTGAAAAACTGTTTTTT
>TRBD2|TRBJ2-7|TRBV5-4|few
CASSFSGTSGYHYEQYF
TGTGCCAGCAGCTTCTCAGGGACTAGCGGCTACCACTACGAGCAGTACTTC
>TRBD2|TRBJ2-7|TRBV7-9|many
CASSFPSGAYEQYF
TGTGCCAGCAGCTTCCCTAGCGGGGCCTACGAGCAGTACTTC
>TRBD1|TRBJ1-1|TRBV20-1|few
CSAQGQIRTEAFF
TGCAGTGCCCAGGGACAGATAAGGACTGAAGCTTTCTTT
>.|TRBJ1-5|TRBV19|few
CASSIGTQIGAQHF
TGTGCCAGTAGTATCGGGACTCAAATAGGAGCCCAGCATTTT
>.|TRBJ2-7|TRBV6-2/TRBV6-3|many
CASSYGLGTREQYF
TGTGCCAGCAGTTACGGTCTGGGTACCCGCGAGCAGTACTTC
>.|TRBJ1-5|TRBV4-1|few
CASSRVGGGLSNQPQHF
TGCGCCAGCAGCCGCGTGGGGGGGGGGCTAAGCAATCAGCCCCAGCATTTT
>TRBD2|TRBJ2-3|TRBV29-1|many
CSGSGASTDTQYF
TGCAGCGGTAGCGGGGCTTCCACAGATACGCAGTATTTT
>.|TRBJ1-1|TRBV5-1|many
CASSLISGGREAFF
TGCGCCAGCAGCTTGATAAGTGGGGGCCGTGAAGCTTTCTTT